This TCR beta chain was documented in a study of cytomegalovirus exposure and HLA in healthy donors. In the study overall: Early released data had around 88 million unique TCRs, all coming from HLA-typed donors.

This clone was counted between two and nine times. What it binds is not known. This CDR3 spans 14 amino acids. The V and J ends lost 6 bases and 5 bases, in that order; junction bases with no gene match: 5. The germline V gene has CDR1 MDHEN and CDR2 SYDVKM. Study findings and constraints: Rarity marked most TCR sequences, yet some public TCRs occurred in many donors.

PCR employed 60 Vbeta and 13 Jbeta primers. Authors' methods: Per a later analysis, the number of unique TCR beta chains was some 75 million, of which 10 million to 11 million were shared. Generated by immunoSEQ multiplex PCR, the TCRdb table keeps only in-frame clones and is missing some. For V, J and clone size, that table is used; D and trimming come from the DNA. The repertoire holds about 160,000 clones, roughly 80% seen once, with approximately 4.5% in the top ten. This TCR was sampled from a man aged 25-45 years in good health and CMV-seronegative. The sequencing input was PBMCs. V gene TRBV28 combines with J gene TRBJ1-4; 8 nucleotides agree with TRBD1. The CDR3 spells CASRPTGGNEKLFF. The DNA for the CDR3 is TGTGCCAGCAGACCCACAGGGGGAAATGAAAAACTGTTTTTT. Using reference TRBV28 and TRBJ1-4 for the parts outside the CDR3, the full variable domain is DVKVTQSSRYLVKRTGEKVFLECVQDMDHENMFWYRQDPGLGLRLIYFSYDVKMKEKGDIPEGYSVSREKKERFSLILESASTNQTSMYLCASRPTGGNEKLFFGSGTQLSVL.